Listed here is a single T cell receptor (beta chain). Assay used: immunoSEQ multiplex PCR; TCRdb lists only in-frame clones, some missing. The table records 200,000 to 250,000 clones, around nine tenths of them present only once. This record comes from a study of blood T cell repertoires in COVID-19. Germline lookup yields CDR1 SGHVS and CDR2 FQNEAQ. CDR3 length: 14 amino acids. V was pared by 3 bases and J by 2 bases, with 10 bases between. The gene calls are TRBV7-8 and TRBJ1-1; no clear D. The clonotype originates from a woman under 30 who had recovered from COVID-19. The sequenced material came from peripheral blood. DNA for the CDR3: TGTGCCAGCAGCTTGAGGGCCCCCAACACTGAAGCTTTCTTT. This translates into CASSLRAPNTEAFF. Full variable domain (outside the CDR3, taken from reference TRBV7-8 and TRBJ1-1): GAGVSQSPRYKVAKRGQDVALRCDPISGHVSLFWYQQALGQGPEFLTYFQNEAQLDKSGLPSDRFFAERPEGSVSTLKIQRTQQEDSAVYLCASSLRAPNTEAFFGQGTRLTVV.